Listed below are T cell receptor beta chains from one sample, sequenced in a study of patients and donors after allogeneic stem cell transplantation. TCRdb reanalysed the RT-PCR reads using MiXCR and keeps one entry per CDR3 protein. The data show about 40,000 distinct CDR3 sequences, around a third seen once. Sequencing was performed on blood, either unsorted or a sorted T cell fraction (not recorded which). These receptors were obtained from a human donor who was either an allogeneic HSCT recipient or a stem cell or donor lymphocyte infusion donor (not recorded which). It is not recorded whose cells these are; they may come from a transplant donor. CDR3s include the opening cysteine and the closing phenylalanine or tryptophan.

V: TRBV6-6
CDR3: CASSYSTAGGYEQYF

V: TRBV6-2/TRBV6-3
CDR3: CASSYKRVSTEAFF

V: TRBV28
CDR3: CASSPTPGLGYTF

V: TRBV11-2
CDR3: CASSFFRWRNEQFF

V: TRBV20-1
CDR3: CSARGPQLSVYEQYF

V: TRBV6-6
CDR3: CASSYFRQGSSNQPQHF

V: TRBV29-1
CDR3: CSTSGGGQETQYF

V: TRBV4-3
CDR3: CASSQDRGFGNTIYF

V: TRBV20-1
CDR3: CSAILLLTGKFYEQYF

V: TRBV18
CDR3: CASSPQTGTPHTEAFF

V: TRBV4-2
CDR3: CASSQEWQDSHTF

V: TRBV5-1
CDR3: CASSFTTGTGNTEAFF

V: TRBV5-1
CDR3: CASSLGSWNTEAFF

V: TRBV28
CDR3: CASSLVAPSSYNEQFF

V: TRBV20-1
CDR3: CSASPYLGLPYQYF

V: TRBV12-3/TRBV12-4
CDR3: CASSFGTRGEQYF

V: TRBV29-1
CDR3: CSVRVRSNQPQHF

V: TRBV2
CDR3: CASSVAGKLSGYTF

V: TRBV28
CDR3: CASSSIAGEGGANVLTF

V: TRBV7-3
CDR3: CASSFSGSPTANTQYF

V: TRBV5-6
CDR3: CASSLAGGKYEQYF

V: TRBV12-3/TRBV12-4
CDR3: CASSFQGMSNQPQHF